The clone carrying this T cell receptor beta chain was picked up one time. This record belongs to a study of CD8+ T cells in alopecia areata. Sample treatment: oral pan-JAK inhibitor, 5-10 mg twice daily. Germline-derived CDR1 and CDR2 are SQVTM and ANQGSEA. The ends were cut back, 5 bases at V and 0 bases at J, with 10 bases in the middle. The CDR3 is 13 amino acids. Reverse transcription of extracted RNA yielded cDNA, which provided the sequencing template. TCRdb keeps only in-frame clones here, not all; method: immunoSEQ multiplex PCR. The repertoire holds some 200,000 clones, with under 75% as singletons.

This sequence joins TRBV29-1 and TRBJ1-2, with D hard to call. The clonotype originates from a human donor with alopecia areata. The source material was CD4+ T cells sorted from blood, sampled at week 4, from a patient treated with tofacitinib. The CDR3 protein is CSVSGSANYGYTF. The DNA of the CDR3 is TGCAGCGTTTCAGGCTCCGCTAACTATGGCTACACCTTC. The variable domain in full, with the rest retrieved from reference TRBV29-1 and TRBJ1-2, is SAVISQKPSRDICQRGTSLTIQCQVDSQVTMMFWYRQQPGQSLTLIATANQGSEATYESGFVIDKFPISRPNLTFSTLTVSNMSPEDSSIYLCSVSGSANYGYTFGSGTRLTVV.